Below, 5 T cell receptor beta chains from the same sample are listed, as sequenced in a study of shared clonotypes between healthy human individuals. The repertoire was sequenced with immunoSEQ multiplex PCR; TCRdb's copy has only in-frame clones and lacks some. The data show about 2.4 million clones, with 80% to 95% seen just once and around 0.37% held by the top ten. Material for sequencing was naive CD4+ T cells from PBMCs. As to subset: CD45RA+ positively selected. The source is a man aged 18 to 30 in good health. Some clones in this sample may be carry-over from other donors' samples.

The chain links TRBV18 to TRBJ1-4; D remains unclear. Trimming removed 6 bases at V and 7 bases at J, with 12 bases between. CDR3 length equals 13 residues. Germline CDR1 is KGHSH and CDR2 is LQKENI. The CDR3 coding sequence is TGTGCCAGCTCCCAAGGGATTCCTGAAAAACTGTTTTTT. Amino acid sequence: CASSQGIPEKLFF.

The chain employs TRBV11-1 and TRBJ2-3, with TRBD2 matching 7 bases. Per germline, CDR1 SGHAT and CDR2 FQDESV (reference sequence). The junction had 9 bases not matched to a gene; V was cut back by 1 base and J by 5 bases. The CDR3 has 16 amino acids. The CDR3 DNA is TGTGCCAGCAGCTTAGGGCTAGCGGAGGCGAAAGATACGCAGTATTTT. It translates to CASSLGLAEAKDTQYF.

The gene calls are TRBV2 and TRBJ2-1; D call uncertain. In germline, CDR1 is SNHLY, CDR2 FYNNEI. The CDR3 spans 17 residues. Trimming cost V 6 bases and J 0 bases, with 18 bases left between them. The CDR3 DNA sequence: TGTGCCAGCAGCCTGAGCTGGTCGGGCAGCTCCTACAATGAGCAGTTCTTC. It translates to CASSLSWSGSSYNEQFF.

This chain joins TRBV7-9 and TRBJ2-5, with 7 bases that match TRBD1. The J call is doubtful: the DNA matches TRBJ2-7 better. CDR3 length: 15 residues. Germline CDR1 SEHNR, CDR2 FQNEAQ (reference sequence). In DNA form, the CDR3 reads TGTGCCAGCAGCTTCCCCCCTACAGGGGCATACGAGCAGTACTTC. Translated, it gives CASSFPPTGAYEQYF.

The rearrangement joins TRBV27 to TRBJ2-7; the D gene is possibly TRBD2 (5 bases). Germline V gene sequence: CDR1 MNHEY, CDR2 SMNVEV (reference sequence). Trimming took 3 bases from V and 2 from J, leaving 11 bases between them. CDR3 length equals 14 residues. CDR3 nucleotides: TGTGCCAGCAGTTTGCCGGGGTCCACCTACGAGCAGTACTTC. Translating gives CASSLPGSTYEQYF.